These 5 T cell receptor beta chains were sequenced from one sample in a study of radiotherapy plus CTLA-4 blockade in lung cancer listed by TCRdb under 2018. Library creation used the immunoSEQ multiplex PCR assay. Sourced from immuneACCESS, this table was stored by TCRdb with only in-frame sequences that have V and J called. A share of the clones is absent; for the studies checked, an unresolved V gene accounts for under half, and the remainder has no known explanation. The sample table contains roughly 58,000 clones; only one count was recorded for about 80% of them. The ten most abundant clones make up roughly 6% of the sample. The sequenced sample was peripheral blood, obtained from a patient treated with radiotherapy plus ipilimumab. Receptors originate from a human donor with non-small cell lung cancer whose response to radiotherapy plus ipilimumab could not be evaluated.

V gene TRBV7-6 combines with J gene TRBJ1-2; possibly TRBD1 for D (5 bases). The CDR3 covers 13 residues. V lost 5 bases and J lost 8, with 15 bases in between. The V gene's germline CDR1 is SGHVS and CDR2 FNYEAQ. CDR3 bases: TGTGCCAGCAGCCGGGGTGGGGGGGAAGGCTACACCTTC. Its translation is CASSRGGGEGYTF.

The rearrangement links TRBV7-6 to TRBJ2-7; 10 nucleotides match TRBD2. The CDR3 is 15 residues long. V lost 5 bases and J lost 0; bases outside the gene matches: 4. In germline, CDR1 is SGHVS, CDR2 FNYEAQ. The CDR3 DNA reads as TGTGCCAGCAGCGCTAGCGGGGGTTCCTCCTACGAGCAGTACTTC. Its protein is CASSASGGSSYEQYF.

This CDR3 reads CASRNRGQETQYF. For the CDR3, the DNA is TGTGCCAGTAGGAACAGGGGGCAAGAGACCCAGTACTTC. The rearrangement joins TRBV19 to TRBJ2-5, with 8 bases identical to TRBD1. V shed 6 bases and J 2 bases; nucleotides not matched to a gene: 2. CDR3 size: 13 residues. Germline CDR1 LNHDA, CDR2 SQIVND (reference sequence).

The chain joins TRBV6-5 to TRBJ2-7; weak D call: TRBD1 (5 bases). The V gene's germline CDR1 is MNHEY and CDR2 SVGAGI. Trimming stripped 4 bases from V and 3 bases from J, with 10 bases between. The CDR3 extends over 13 amino acids. CDR3 DNA sequence: TGTGCCAGCAGTTCGGACAACGGCTACGAGCAGTACTTC. It codes for CASSSDNGYEQYF.

The chain has TRBV4-2 and TRBJ2-1, with 13 bases aligning to TRBD2. V trimming: 0 bases; J trimming: 9 bases; junction bases outside the gene matches: 5. The CDR3 spans 16 residues. Germline V gene lookup returns CDR1 LGHNA and CDR2 YNFKEQ. The CDR3, as DNA: TGTGCCAGCAGCCAAGAACTAGCGGGGGGGTATGGTGAGCAGTTCTTC. It specifies CASSQELAGGYGEQFF.